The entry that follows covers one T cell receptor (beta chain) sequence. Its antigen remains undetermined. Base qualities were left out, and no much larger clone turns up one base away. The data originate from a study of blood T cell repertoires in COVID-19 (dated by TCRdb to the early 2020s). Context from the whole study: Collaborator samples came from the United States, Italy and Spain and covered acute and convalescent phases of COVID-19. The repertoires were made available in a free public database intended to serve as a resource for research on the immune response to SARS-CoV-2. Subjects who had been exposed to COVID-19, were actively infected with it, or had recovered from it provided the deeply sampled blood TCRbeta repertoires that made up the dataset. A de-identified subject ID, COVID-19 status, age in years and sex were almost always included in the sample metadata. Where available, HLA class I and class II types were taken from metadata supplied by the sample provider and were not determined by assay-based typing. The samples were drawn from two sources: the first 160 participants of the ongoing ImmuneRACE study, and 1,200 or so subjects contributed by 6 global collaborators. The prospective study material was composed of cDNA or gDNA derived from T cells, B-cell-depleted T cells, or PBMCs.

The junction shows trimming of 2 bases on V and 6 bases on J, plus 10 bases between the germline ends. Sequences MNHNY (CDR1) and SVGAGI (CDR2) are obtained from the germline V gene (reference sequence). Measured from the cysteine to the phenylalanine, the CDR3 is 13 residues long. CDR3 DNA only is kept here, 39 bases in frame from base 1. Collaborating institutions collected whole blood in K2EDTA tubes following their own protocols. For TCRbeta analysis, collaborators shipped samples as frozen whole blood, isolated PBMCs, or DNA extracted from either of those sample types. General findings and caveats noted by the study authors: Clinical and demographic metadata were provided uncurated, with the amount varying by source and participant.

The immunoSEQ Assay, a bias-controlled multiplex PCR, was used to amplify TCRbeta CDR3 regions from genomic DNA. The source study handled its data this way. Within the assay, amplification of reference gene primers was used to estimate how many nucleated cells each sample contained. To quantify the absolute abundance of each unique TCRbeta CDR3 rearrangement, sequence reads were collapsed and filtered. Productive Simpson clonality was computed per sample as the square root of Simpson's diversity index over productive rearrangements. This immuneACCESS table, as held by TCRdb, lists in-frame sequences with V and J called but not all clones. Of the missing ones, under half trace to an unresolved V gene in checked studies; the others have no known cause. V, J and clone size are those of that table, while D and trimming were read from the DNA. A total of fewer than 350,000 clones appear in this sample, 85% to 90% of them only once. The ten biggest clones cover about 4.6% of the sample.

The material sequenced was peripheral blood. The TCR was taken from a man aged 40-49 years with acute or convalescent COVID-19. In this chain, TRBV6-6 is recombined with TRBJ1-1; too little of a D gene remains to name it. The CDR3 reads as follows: CASSYGTIAEAFF. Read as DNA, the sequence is TGTGCCAGCAGTTACGGTACAATCGCTGAAGCTTTCTTT.